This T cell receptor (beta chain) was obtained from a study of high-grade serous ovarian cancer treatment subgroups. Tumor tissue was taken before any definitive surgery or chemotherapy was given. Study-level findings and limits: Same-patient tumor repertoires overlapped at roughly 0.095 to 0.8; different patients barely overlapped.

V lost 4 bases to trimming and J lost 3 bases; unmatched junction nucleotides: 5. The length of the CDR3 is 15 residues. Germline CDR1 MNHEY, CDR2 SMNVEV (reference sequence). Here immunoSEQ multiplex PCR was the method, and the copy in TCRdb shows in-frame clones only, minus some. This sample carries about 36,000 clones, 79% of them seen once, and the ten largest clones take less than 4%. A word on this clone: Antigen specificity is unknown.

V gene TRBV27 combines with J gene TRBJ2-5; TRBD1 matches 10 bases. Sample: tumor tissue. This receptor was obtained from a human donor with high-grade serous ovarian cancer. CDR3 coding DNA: TGTGCCAGCAGTTCCGCCGGGACAGGGGAAGAGACCCAGTACTTC. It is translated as CASSSAGTGEETQYF.